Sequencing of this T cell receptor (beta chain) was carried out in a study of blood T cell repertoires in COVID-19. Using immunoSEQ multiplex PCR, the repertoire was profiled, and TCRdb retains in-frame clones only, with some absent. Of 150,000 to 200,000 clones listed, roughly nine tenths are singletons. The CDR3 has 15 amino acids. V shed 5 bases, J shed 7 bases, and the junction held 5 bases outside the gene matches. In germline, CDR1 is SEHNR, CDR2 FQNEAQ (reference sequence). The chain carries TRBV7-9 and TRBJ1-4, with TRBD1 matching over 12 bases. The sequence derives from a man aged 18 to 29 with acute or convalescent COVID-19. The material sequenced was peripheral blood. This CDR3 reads CASSGGQGAVEKLFF. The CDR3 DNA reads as TGTGCCAGCAGCGGGGGACAGGGGGCAGTTGAAAAACTGTTTTTT.